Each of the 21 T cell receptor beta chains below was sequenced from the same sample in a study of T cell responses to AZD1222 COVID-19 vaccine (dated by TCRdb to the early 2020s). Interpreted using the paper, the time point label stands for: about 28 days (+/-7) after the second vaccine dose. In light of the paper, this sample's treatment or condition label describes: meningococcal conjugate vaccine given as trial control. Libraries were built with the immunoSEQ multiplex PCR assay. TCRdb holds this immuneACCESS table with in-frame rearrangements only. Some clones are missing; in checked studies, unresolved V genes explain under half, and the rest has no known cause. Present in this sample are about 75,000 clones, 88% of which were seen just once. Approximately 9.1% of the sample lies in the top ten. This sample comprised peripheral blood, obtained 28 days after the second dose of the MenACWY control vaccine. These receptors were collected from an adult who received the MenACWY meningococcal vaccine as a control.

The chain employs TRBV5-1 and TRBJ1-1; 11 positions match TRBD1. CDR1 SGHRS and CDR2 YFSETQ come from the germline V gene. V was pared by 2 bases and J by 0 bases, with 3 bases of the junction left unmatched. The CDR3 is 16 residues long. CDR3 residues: CASSFGTGGMNTEAFF. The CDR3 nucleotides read TGCGCCAGCAGCTTCGGGACAGGGGGGATGAACACTGAAGCTTTCTTT.

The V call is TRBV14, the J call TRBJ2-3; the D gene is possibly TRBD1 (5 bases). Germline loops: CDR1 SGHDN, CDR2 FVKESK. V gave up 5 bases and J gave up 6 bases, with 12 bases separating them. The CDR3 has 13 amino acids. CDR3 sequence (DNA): TGTGCCAGCAGCGGCTATGGGGCTGATACGCAGTATTTT. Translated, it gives CASSGYGADTQYF.

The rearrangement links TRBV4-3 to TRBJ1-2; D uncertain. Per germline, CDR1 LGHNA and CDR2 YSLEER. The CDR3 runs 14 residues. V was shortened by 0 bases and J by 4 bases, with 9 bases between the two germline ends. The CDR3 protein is CASSQDRTAYGYTF. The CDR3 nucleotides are TGCGCCAGCAGCCAAGATCGTACGGCCTATGGCTACACCTTC.

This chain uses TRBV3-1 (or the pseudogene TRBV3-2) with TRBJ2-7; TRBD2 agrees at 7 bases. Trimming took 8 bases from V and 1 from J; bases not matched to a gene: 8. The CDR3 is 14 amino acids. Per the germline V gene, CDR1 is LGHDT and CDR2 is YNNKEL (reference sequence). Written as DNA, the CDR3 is TGTGCCAGCTCGAGCGGGACCACTTCCTACGAGCAGTACTTC. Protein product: CASSSGTTSYEQYF.

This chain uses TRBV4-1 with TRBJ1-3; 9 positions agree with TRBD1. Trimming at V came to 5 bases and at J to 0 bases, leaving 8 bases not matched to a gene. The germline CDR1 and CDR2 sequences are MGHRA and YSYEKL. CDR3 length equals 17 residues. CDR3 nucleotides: TGCGCCAGCAGCGGCCGGGACAGGGATCTCTCTGGAAACACCATATATTTT. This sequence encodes CASSGRDRDLSGNTIYF.

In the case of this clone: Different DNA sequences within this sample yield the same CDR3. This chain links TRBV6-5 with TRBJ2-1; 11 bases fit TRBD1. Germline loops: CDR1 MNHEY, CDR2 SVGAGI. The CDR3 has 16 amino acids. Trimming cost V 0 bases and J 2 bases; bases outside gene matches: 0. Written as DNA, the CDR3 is TGTGCCAGCAGTTACTCGGACAGGGGGCCCTACAATGAGCAGTTCTTC. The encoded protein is CASSYSDRGPYNEQFF.

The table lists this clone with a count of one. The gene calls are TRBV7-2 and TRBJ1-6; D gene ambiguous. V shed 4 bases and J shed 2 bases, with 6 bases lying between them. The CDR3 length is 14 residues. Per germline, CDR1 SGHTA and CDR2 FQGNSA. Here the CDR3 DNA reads TGTGCCAGCAGCTCCTTTACCTATAATTCACCCCTCCACTTT. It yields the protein CASSSFTYNSPLHF.

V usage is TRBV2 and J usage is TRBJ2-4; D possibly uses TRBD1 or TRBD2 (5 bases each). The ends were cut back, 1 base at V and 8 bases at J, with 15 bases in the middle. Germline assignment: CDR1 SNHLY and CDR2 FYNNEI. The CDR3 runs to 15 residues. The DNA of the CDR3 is TGTGCCAGCAGTGAAGGGCAGGGAGTGGTATACATTCAGTACTTC. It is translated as CASSEGQGVVYIQYF.

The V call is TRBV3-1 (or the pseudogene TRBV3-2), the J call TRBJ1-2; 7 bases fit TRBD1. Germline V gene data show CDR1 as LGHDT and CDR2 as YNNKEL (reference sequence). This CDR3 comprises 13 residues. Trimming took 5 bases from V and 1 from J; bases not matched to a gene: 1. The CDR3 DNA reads TGTGCCAGCAGCTGGGACAGTAACTATGGCTACACCTTC. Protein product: CASSWDSNYGYTF.

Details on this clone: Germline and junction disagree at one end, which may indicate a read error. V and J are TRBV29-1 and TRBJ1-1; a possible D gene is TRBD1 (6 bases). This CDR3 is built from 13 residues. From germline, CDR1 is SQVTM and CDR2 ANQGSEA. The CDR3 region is CSVEQGRNTEAFF. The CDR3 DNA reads TGCAGTGTTGAACAGGGACGGAACACTGAAGCTTTCTTT.

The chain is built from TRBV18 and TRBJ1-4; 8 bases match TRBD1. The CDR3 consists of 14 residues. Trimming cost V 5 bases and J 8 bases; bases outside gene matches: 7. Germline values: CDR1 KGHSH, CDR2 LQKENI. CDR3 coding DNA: TGTGCCAGCTCAGGGGACAGGAGGAAAGAAAAACTGTTTTTT. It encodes CASSGDRRKEKLFF.

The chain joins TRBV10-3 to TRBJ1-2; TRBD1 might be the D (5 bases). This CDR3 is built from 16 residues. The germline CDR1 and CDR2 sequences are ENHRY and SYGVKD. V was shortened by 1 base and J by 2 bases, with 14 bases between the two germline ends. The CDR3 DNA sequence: TGTGCCATCAGTGAGTTTCCTCGTAGGACAAACTATGGCTACACCTTC. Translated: CAISEFPRRTNYGYTF.

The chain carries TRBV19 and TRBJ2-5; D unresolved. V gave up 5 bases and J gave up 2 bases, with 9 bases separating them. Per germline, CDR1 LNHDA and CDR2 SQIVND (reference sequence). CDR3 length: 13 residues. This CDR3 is CASSFGSQETQYF. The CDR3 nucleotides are TGTGCCAGTAGTTTCGGTTCTCAAGAGACCCAGTACTTC.

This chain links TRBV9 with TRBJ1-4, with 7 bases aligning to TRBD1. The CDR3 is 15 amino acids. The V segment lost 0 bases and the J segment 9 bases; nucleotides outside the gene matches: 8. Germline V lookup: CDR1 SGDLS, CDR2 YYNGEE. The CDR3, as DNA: TGTGCCAGCAGCGTAGAAGGGGACAGAAGCAAAAAACTGTTTTTT. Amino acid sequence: CASSVEGDRSKKLFF.

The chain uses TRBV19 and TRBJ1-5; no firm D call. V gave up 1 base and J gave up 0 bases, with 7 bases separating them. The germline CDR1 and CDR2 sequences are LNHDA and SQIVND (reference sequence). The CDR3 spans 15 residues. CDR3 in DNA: TGTGCCAGTAGTATAGGACGGAATAGCAATCAGCCCCAGCATTTT. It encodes CASSIGRNSNQPQHF. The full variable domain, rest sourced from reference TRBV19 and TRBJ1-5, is DGGITQSPKYLFRKEGQNVTLSCEQNLNHDAMYWYRQDPGQGLRLIYYSQIVNDFQKGDIAEGYSVSREKKESFPLTVTSAQKNPTAFYLCASSIGRNSNQPQHFGDGTRLSIL.

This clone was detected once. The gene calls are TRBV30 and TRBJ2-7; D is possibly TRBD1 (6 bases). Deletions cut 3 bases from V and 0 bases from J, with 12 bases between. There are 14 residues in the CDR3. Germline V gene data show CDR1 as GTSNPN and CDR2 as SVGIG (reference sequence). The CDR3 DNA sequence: TGTGCCTGGAGACCCGGGACACACTCCTACGAGCAGTACTTC. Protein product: CAWRPGTHSYEQYF.

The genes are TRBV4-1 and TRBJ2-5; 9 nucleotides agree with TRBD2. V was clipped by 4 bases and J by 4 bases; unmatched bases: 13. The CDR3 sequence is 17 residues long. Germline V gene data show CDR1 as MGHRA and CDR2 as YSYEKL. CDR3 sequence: CASSPGGGSGGGETQYF. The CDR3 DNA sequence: TGCGCCAGCAGCCCTGGTGGTGGTAGCGGGGGAGGAGAGACCCAGTACTTC.

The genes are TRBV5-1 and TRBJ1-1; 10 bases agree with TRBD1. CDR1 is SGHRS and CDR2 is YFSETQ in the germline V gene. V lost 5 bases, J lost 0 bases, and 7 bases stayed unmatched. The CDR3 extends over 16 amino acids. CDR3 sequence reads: CASSPGTGVLNTEAFF. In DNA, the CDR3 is TGCGCCAGCAGTCCCGGGACAGGGGTCTTGAACACTGAAGCTTTCTTT.

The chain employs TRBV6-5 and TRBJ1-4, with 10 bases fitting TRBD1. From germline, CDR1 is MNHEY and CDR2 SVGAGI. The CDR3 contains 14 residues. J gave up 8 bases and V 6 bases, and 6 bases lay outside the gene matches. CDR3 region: CASRSGTGEEKLFF. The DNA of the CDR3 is TGTGCCAGCAGGTCCGGGACAGGGGAGGAAAAACTGTTTTTT.

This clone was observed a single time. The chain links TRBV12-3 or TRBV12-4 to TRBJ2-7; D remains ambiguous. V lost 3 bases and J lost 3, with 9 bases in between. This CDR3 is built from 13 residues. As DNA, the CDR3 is TGTGCCAGCAGTTTTCAGGCCGTCTACGAGCAGTACTTC. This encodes CASSFQAVYEQYF.

In DNA form, the CDR3 reads TGCAGTGCTAGTTATTTCGGGGGCAGGGGCCCCAATGAGCAGTTCTTC. The encoded protein is CSASYFGGRGPNEQFF. The chain links TRBV20-1 to TRBJ2-1, with D perhaps TRBD1 or TRBD2 (6 bases each). V was cut by 3 bases and J by 6 bases, with 21 bases left in between. Germline lookup yields CDR1 DFQATT and CDR2 SNEGSKA (reference sequence). The CDR3 sequence is 16 residues long.